The 28 T cell receptor beta chains below all came from one sample that was sequenced in a study of T-cell memory formation after mild COVID-19. Each CDR3 protein is one row after TCRdb ran MiXCR on the 5' RACE reads. The sample contains around 450,000 distinct CDR3 sequences, roughly 26% of which appear only once. The sequenced sample was PBMCs or a T cell subset sorted from them (not recorded which). The receptors come from an adult woman who had mild COVID-19 (a few samples of this study predate the infection). Cell type and time point are not known.

The V gene is TRBV13, the J gene TRBJ2-3; 14 nucleotides agree with TRBD2. V trimming: 6 bases; J trimming: 3 bases; junction bases outside the gene matches: 5. There are 16 residues in the CDR3. CDR1 and CDR2 from the germline V gene are PRHDT and FYEKMQ (reference sequence). This chain's CDR3 is CASSRTSGGITDTQYF. The CDR3 coding sequence is TGTGCCAGCAGTCGGACTAGCGGGGGGATAACAGATACGCAGTATTTT.

This chain joins TRBV12-3 or TRBV12-4 and TRBJ2-1; D may be TRBD2 (6 bases). CDR3 length equals 16 residues. V gave up 3 bases and J gave up 6 bases, with 18 bases separating them. The CDR3 DNA reads as TGTGCCAGCAGTTTGTCAGGACCCATCGGGGGCAATGAGCAGTTCTTC. It yields the protein CASSLSGPIGGNEQFF.

This clonotype showed up just a few times. J is TRBJ1-1 and V is TRBV12-3 or TRBV12-4; TRBD1 might be the D (6 bases). Trimming pared 4 bases from V and 7 bases from J, leaving 10 bases between. The CDR3 covers 12 residues. For the CDR3, the DNA is TGTGCCAGCAGTTCCAGGGGTCTTGAAGCTTTCTTT. Protein product: CASSSRGLEAFF.

The table lists this clonotype with a few counts. The chain has TRBV7-8 and TRBJ1-1; a possible D gene is TRBD1 (5 bases). V gave up 1 base and J gave up 1 base, with 16 bases separating them. The germline gives CDR1 SGHVS, CDR2 FQNEAQ. The CDR3 runs 17 residues. This chain's CDR3 is CASSLGPPGGGNTEAFF. The DNA for the CDR3 is TGTGCCAGCAGCTTAGGACCCCCGGGGGGAGGGAACACTGAAGCTTTCTTT.

The gene calls are TRBV7-9 and TRBJ1-3, with 9 bases fitting TRBD1. Germline trimming cut 6 bases from V and 7 bases from J; bases unmatched to any gene: 10. This CDR3 has 15 amino acids. Germline V gene sequence: CDR1 SEHNR, CDR2 FQNEAQ (reference sequence). The CDR3 region is CASSSTGTGTNTIYF. The CDR3 DNA sequence: TGTGCCAGCAGTTCGACCGGGACAGGGACGAACACCATATATTTT. Drawing the rest from reference TRBV7-9 and TRBJ1-3, the complete variable domain is DTGVSQNPRHKITKRGQNVTFRCDPISEHNRLYWYRQTLGQGPEFLTYFQNEAQLEKSRLLSDRFSAERPKGSFSTLEIQRTEQGDSAMYLCASSSTGTGTNTIYFGEGSWLTVV.

The genes are TRBV6-5 and TRBJ1-6; D possibly corresponds to TRBD1 (5 bases). Trimming cost V 6 bases and J 5 bases, with 11 bases left between them. This CDR3 comprises 14 residues. Germline lookup yields CDR1 MNHEY and CDR2 SVGAGI. This CDR3 is CASRPGRNNSPLHF. The CDR3 region has the DNA TGTGCCAGCAGACCGGGACGAAATAATTCACCCCTCCACTTT.

The genes are TRBV24-1 and TRBJ2-5; a possible D gene is TRBD2 (5 bases). The CDR3 spans 15 residues. CDR1 is KGHDR, CDR2 SFDVKD, per germline. V lost 2 bases and J lost 4, with 13 bases in between. The CDR3 region is CATSDSLGVVETQYF. The DNA of the CDR3 is TGTGCCACCAGTGATTCCCTCGGGGTGGTAGAGACCCAGTACTTC.

This clonotype was detected a few times. The chain recombines TRBV5-1 with TRBJ1-1; D is unclear. V was shortened by 6 bases and J by 0 bases, with 18 bases between the two germline ends. From germline, CDR1 is SGHRS and CDR2 YFSETQ. The CDR3 contains 16 residues. DNA of the CDR3: TGCGCCAGCAAAATTCAGACGGGCGGAATGAACACTGAAGCTTTCTTT. It translates to CASKIQTGGMNTEAFF.

CDR3 in DNA: TGCAGCGTTGCAGGGGAAGAGACCCAGTACTTC. It encodes CSVAGEETQYF. The chain uses TRBV29-1 and TRBJ2-5; TRBD1 might be the D (6 bases). Looked up from germline, CDR1 is SQVTM and CDR2 is ANQGSEA. CDR3 length: 11 residues. The V end was cut by 4 bases, the J end by 3 bases, with 6 bases between. Full variable domain (missing parts from reference TRBV29-1 and TRBJ2-5): SAVISQKPSRDICQRGTSLTIQCQVDSQVTMMFWYRQQPGQSLTLIATANQGSEATYESGFVIDKFPISRPNLTFSTLTVSNMSPEDSSIYLCSVAGEETQYFGPGTRLLVL.

J is TRBJ1-4 and V is TRBV14; TRBD1 is a possible D gene (5 bases). The germline gives CDR1 SGHDN, CDR2 FVKESK. V shed 0 bases and J shed 8 bases, with 16 bases lying between them. The length of the CDR3 is 16 residues. CDR3 residues: CASSQDLLQGEEKLFF. The DNA for the CDR3 is TGTGCCAGCAGCCAAGATCTTCTGCAGGGAGAAGAAAAACTGTTTTTT.

This clonotype was recorded at least ten times. This sequence joins TRBV3-1 and TRBJ2-7, with D possibly being TRBD1 (5 bases). The CDR3 extends over 15 amino acids. Trimming cost V 4 bases and J 1 base, with 14 bases left between them. In germline, CDR1 is LGHDT, CDR2 YNNKEL (reference sequence). In nucleotides, the CDR3 is TGTGCCAGCAGCCTTCCGCAGGGCAAGTCCTACGAGCAGTACTTC. As protein: CASSLPQGKSYEQYF.

V is TRBV6-1 and J is TRBJ1-4; D remains ambiguous. The CDR3 contains 15 residues. In germline, CDR1 is MNHNS, CDR2 SASEGT. Deletions cut 6 bases from V and 4 bases from J, with 15 bases between. The CDR3 here is CASRRAAGINEKLFF. The CDR3 coding sequence is TGTGCCAGCAGGAGGGCGGCAGGAATTAATGAAAAACTGTTTTTT.

This clonotype has only a few counts. The gene calls are TRBV13 and TRBJ2-2, with no clear D. Trimming took 0 bases from V and 7 from J, leaving 9 bases between them. The CDR3 has 14 residues. Germline CDR1 reads PRHDT; CDR2 reads FYEKMQ (reference sequence). CDR3 nucleotide sequence: TGTGCCAGCAGCTTAGGCCGTGTGTTCGGGGAGCTGTTTTTT. As protein: CASSLGRVFGELFF.

The chain has TRBV5-1 and TRBJ2-2; D gene uncertain. There are 14 residues in the CDR3. Germline CDR1 and CDR2: SGHRS and YFSETQ. V gave up 3 bases and J gave up 0 bases, with 6 bases separating them. CDR3 nucleotide sequence: TGCGCCAGCAGCTCCACAGCGAACACCGGGGAGCTGTTTTTT. It translates to CASSSTANTGELFF.

This clonotype has more than one count but fewer than ten. V usage is TRBV3-1 and J usage is TRBJ2-1; D possibly corresponds to TRBD2 (5 bases). The CDR3 runs 15 residues. V was clipped by 0 bases and J by 2 bases, with 8 bases between them. CDR1 LGHDT and CDR2 YNNKEL come from the germline V gene (reference sequence). This CDR3 reads CASSQDGGAYNEQFF. Here the CDR3 DNA reads TGTGCCAGCAGCCAAGATGGAGGTGCCTACAATGAGCAGTTCTTC.

The rearrangement uses TRBV7-6 and TRBJ2-7; tentative D call: TRBD1 (5 bases). This CDR3 region has 12 residues. Per the germline V gene, CDR1 is SGHVS and CDR2 is FNYEAQ. The V end was cut by 5 bases, the J end by 5 bases, with 10 bases between. DNA of the CDR3: TGTGCCAGCAGCCCCCAGGGCAACGAGCAGTACTTC. It codes for CASSPQGNEQYF.

This chain's CDR3 is CASTSGGLGAFF. In DNA form, the CDR3 reads TGTGCCAGCACCTCAGGGGGGCTGGGAGCTTTCTTT. This chain joins TRBV12-3 or TRBV12-4 and TRBJ1-1, with 7 bases identical to TRBD1. This CDR3 region has 12 residues. Trimming removed 7 bases from V and 10 bases from J; junction bases left unmatched: 9.

J is TRBJ1-2 and V is TRBV19; TRBD1 aligns across 9 bases. From germline, CDR1 is LNHDA and CDR2 SQIVND (reference sequence). This CDR3 region has 17 residues. V gave up 5 bases and J gave up 3 bases; unmatched junction bases: 13. CDR3 sequence: CASSVLPNRGRDYGYTF. CDR3 sequence (DNA): TGTGCCAGTAGTGTCCTACCAAACAGGGGGCGTGACTATGGCTACACCTTC.

This clonotype has a handful of counts. V usage is TRBV20-1 and J usage is TRBJ2-1; D might be TRBD2 (5 bases). Trimming cost V 6 bases and J 5 bases, with 11 bases left between them. There are 12 residues in the CDR3. Germline CDR1 and CDR2: DFQATT and SNEGSKA (reference sequence). The CDR3 region is CSAPEGNNEQFF. In nucleotides, the CDR3 is TGCAGTGCCCCAGAGGGTAACAATGAGCAGTTCTTC.

The chain links TRBV9 to TRBJ1-2, with D tentatively TRBD1 (5 bases). CDR3 length: 13 amino acids. CDR1 is SGDLS, CDR2 YYNGEE, per germline. Trimming took 4 bases from V and 9 from J, leaving 16 bases between them. DNA of the CDR3: TGTGCCAGCAGCCTAGGGACGGTTTCGCGCTACACCTTC. It yields the protein CASSLGTVSRYTF. Full variable domain (outside the CDR3, taken from reference TRBV9 and TRBJ1-2): DSGVTQTPKHLITATGQRVTLRCSPRSGDLSVYWYQQSLDQGLQFLIQYYNGEERAKGNILERFSAQQFPDLHSELNLSSLELGDSALYFCASSLGTVSRYTFGSGTRLTVV.

This chain uses TRBV9 with TRBJ2-2, with D possibly matching TRBD1 (5 bases). The V gene lost 3 bases and the J gene lost 7 bases, with 13 bases spanning the gap. The CDR3 is 14 amino acids. Germline values: CDR1 SGDLS, CDR2 YYNGEE. CDR3 coding DNA: TGTGCCAGCAGCGCCCGAACAGGTGGCGGGGAGCTGTTTTTT. Amino acids: CASSARTGGGELFF.

V gene TRBV7-2 combines with J gene TRBJ1-5, with D perhaps TRBD1 (6 bases). V was cut by 5 bases and J by 6 bases, with 14 bases left in between. The CDR3 totals 14 residues. Looked up from germline, CDR1 is SGHTA and CDR2 is FQGNSA. CDR3 in amino acids: CASSPRGASQPQHF. Written as DNA, the CDR3 is TGTGCCAGCAGCCCCCGGGGGGCGAGTCAGCCCCAGCATTTT.

This rearrangement joins TRBV6-5 to TRBJ2-7; 11 bases match TRBD1. This CDR3 is built from 15 residues. Losses at the gene ends were 5 bases for V and 3 bases for J; bases not matched to a gene: 6. The germline V gene has CDR1 MNHEY and CDR2 SVGAGI. The CDR3 DNA reads as TGTGCCAGCAGTACGGCCGGGACAGGGGGCTACGAGCAGTACTTC. It codes for CASSTAGTGGYEQYF.

The V gene is TRBV29-1, the J gene TRBJ1-1; no firm D call. Trimming took 2 bases from V and 0 from J, leaving 10 bases between them. The CDR3 is 14 amino acids. Germline loops: CDR1 SQVTM, CDR2 ANQGSEA. In nucleotides, the CDR3 is TGCAGCGTTGAATCTCGGGCCATGAACACTGAAGCTTTCTTT. Residues: CSVESRAMNTEAFF. Drawing the rest from reference TRBV29-1 and TRBJ1-1, the complete variable domain is SAVISQKPSRDICQRGTSLTIQCQVDSQVTMMFWYRQQPGQSLTLIATANQGSEATYESGFVIDKFPISRPNLTFSTLTVSNMSPEDSSIYLCSVESRAMNTEAFFGQGTRLTVV.

This sequence joins TRBV12-3 or TRBV12-4 and TRBJ2-7; D gene ambiguous. V was cut by 1 base and J by 1 base, with 8 bases left in between. This CDR3 has 14 amino acids. In DNA form, the CDR3 reads TGTGCCAGCAGTTTAGATCTGTTATCCTACGAGCAGTACTTC. Translation: CASSLDLLSYEQYF.

The gene calls are TRBV12-3 or TRBV12-4 and TRBJ2-3, with 9 nucleotides matching TRBD1. Unmatched junction bases numbered 6, after V lost 3 bases and J lost 5 bases. This CDR3 spans 15 amino acids. In nucleotides, the CDR3 is TGTGCCAGCAGTTTGCGACAGGGGGAGATAGATACGCAGTATTTT. Translated: CASSLRQGEIDTQYF.

This clonotype was found a few times. This chain joins TRBV4-2 and TRBJ2-7; maybe TRBD2 (5 bases). Germline loops: CDR1 LGHNA, CDR2 YNFKEQ. The CDR3 consists of 16 residues. Trimming took off 3 bases at V and 6 bases at J, with 21 bases between the two ends. The DNA of the CDR3 is TGTGCCAGCAGCCATGACTTCACCGGGAAGTCGCCCGAGCAGTACTTC. Its protein is CASSHDFTGKSPEQYF.

This clonotype was detected only a few times. The chain is built from TRBV20-1 and TRBJ2-7; maybe TRBD1 (6 bases). The germline V gene encodes CDR1 DFQATT and CDR2 SNEGSKA (reference sequence). Trimming stripped 1 base from V and 0 bases from J, with 7 bases between. The CDR3 runs 13 residues. In DNA form, the CDR3 reads TGCAGTGCTAGAGCGGACAGCTCCTACGAGCAGTACTTC. Translating it yields CSARADSSYEQYF.